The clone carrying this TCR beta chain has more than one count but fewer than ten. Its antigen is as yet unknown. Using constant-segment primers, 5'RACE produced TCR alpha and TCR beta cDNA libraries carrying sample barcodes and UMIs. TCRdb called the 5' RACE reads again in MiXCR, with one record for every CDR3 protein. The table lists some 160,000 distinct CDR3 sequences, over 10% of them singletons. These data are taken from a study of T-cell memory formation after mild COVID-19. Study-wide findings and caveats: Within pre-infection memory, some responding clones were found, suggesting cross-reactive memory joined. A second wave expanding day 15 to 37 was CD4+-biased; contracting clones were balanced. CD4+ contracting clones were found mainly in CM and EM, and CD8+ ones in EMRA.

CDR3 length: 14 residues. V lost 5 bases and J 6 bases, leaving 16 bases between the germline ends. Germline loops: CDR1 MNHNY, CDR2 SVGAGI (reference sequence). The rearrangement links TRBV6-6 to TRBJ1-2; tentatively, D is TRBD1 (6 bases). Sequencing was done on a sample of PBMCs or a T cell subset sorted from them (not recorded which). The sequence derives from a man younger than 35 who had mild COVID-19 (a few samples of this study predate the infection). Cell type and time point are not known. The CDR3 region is CASSTLWGLDGYTF. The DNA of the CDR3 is TGTGCCAGCAGTACTCTCTGGGGGCTGGATGGCTACACCTTC.